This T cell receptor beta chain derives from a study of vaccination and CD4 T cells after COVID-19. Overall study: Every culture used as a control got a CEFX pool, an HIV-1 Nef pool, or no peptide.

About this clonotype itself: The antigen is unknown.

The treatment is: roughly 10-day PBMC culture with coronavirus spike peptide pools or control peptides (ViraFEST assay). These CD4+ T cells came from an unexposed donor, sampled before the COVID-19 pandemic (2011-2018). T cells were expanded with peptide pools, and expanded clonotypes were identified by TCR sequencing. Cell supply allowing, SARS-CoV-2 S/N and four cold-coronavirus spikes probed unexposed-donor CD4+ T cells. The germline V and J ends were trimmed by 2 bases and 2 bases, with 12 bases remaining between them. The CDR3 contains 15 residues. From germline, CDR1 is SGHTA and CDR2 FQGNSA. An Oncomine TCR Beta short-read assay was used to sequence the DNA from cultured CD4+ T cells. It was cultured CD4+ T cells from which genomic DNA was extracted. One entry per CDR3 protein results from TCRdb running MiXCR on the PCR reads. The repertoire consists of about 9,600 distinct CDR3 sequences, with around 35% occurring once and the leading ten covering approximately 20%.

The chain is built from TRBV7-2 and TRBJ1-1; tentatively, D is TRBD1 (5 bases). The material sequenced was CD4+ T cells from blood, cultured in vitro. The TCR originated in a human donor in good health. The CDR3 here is CASSLPRQLNTEAFF. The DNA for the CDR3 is TGTGCCAGCAGCTTACCCCGACAGTTAAACACTGAAGCTTTCTTT.